The 8 T cell receptor beta chains below come from one sample, sequenced in a study of cytomegalovirus exposure and HLA in healthy donors. This PCR relied on a set of 60 Vbeta primers and 13 Jbeta primers. Profiled with immunoSEQ multiplex PCR; TCRdb holds only in-frame clones, not every one. The data contain approximately 160,000 clones, roughly three quarters of them singletons. Specimen: PBMCs. These receptors all come from a man in his late teens or twenties in good health and CMV-seropositive.

This chain connects TRBV11-1 to TRBJ2-2, with 7 bases matching TRBD1. V shed 1 base, J shed 1 base, and the junction held 9 bases outside the gene matches. The germline CDR1 and CDR2 sequences are SGHAT and FQDESV (reference sequence). This CDR3 comprises 18 residues. The CDR3 loop is CASSLDRGSILNTGELFF. As DNA, the CDR3 is TGTGCCAGCAGCTTAGACAGGGGATCCATATTGAACACCGGGGAGCTGTTTTTT. The whole variable domain, filled in from reference TRBV11-1 and TRBJ2-2, reads EAEVAQSPRYKITEKSQAVAFWCDPISGHATLYWYRQILGQGPELLVQFQDESVVDDSQLPKDRFSAERLKGVDSTLKIQPAELGDSAMYLCASSLDRGSILNTGELFFGEGSRLTVL.

The chain recombines TRBV5-6 with TRBJ2-4, with 9 bases that match TRBD2. This CDR3 has 16 amino acids. Germline CDR1 SGHDT, CDR2 YYEEEE. The V and J ends lost 4 bases and 7 bases, in that order; junction bases with no gene match: 12. The CDR3 DNA reads as TGTGCCAGCAGCCTCTGGGGCGCGGGGGGGCAGAACATTCAGTACTTC. Protein product: CASSLWGAGGQNIQYF.

The V call is TRBV5-4, the J call TRBJ2-2, with a tentative D call TRBD1 (6 bases). The CDR3 has 14 amino acids. Germline V gene sequence: CDR1 SGHNT, CDR2 YYREEE (reference sequence). V was shortened by 2 bases and J by 4 bases, with 9 bases between the two germline ends. The CDR3 DNA reads TGTGCCAGCAGCTTAGGGGGTAGCACCGGGGAGCTGTTTTTT. This sequence encodes CASSLGGSTGELFF.

The gene calls are TRBV5-8 and TRBJ2-7, with no clear D. The CDR3 runs 12 residues. Germline loops: CDR1 SGHTS, CDR2 YDEGEE. Trimming shortened V by 1 base and J by 3 bases, and 5 bases separated the two germline ends. CDR3 sequence (DNA): TGTGCCAGCAGCTTGTACGACTACGAGCAGTACGTC. Its translation is CASSLYDYEQYV.

This sequence joins TRBV2 and TRBJ2-2; 11 nucleotides align to TRBD1. V gave up 2 bases and J gave up 6 bases; unmatched junction bases: 2. CDR3 length: 15 residues. Germline values: CDR1 SNHLY, CDR2 FYNNEI. In nucleotides, the CDR3 is TGTGCCAGCAGTGAACGGGACAGGGGGGCCGGGGAGCTGTTTTTT. Translation gives CASSERDRGAGELFF.

J is TRBJ2-5 and V is TRBV6-1; D ambiguous. Germline CDR1 reads MNHNS; CDR2 reads SASEGT. The V end lost 1 base, the J end lost 2 bases, and 8 bases lay between the germline ends. This CDR3 region has 14 residues. The CDR3 DNA sequence: TGTGCCAGCAGTGAAGGTTGGCAGCAAGAGACCCAGTACTTC. Translation gives CASSEGWQQETQYF.

The chain is built from TRBV28 and TRBJ1-3; maybe TRBD1 (5 bases). V was cut by 6 bases and J by 4 bases, with 10 bases left in between. CDR3 length: 13 amino acids. The V gene's germline CDR1 is MDHEN and CDR2 SYDVKM. CDR3 bases: TGTGCCAGCAGCCCCAACAGGGGAAACACCATATATTTT. Its translation is CASSPNRGNTIYF.

The V gene is TRBV5-6, the J gene TRBJ2-3; no clear D gene. V gave up 1 base and J gave up 0 bases, with 9 bases separating them. The CDR3 loop spans 15 amino acids. Looked up from germline, CDR1 is SGHDT and CDR2 is YYEEEE. The CDR3 nucleotides read TGTGCCAGCAGCTTGTCCCAGACTAGCACAGATACGCAGTATTTT. The encoded protein is CASSLSQTSTDTQYF.